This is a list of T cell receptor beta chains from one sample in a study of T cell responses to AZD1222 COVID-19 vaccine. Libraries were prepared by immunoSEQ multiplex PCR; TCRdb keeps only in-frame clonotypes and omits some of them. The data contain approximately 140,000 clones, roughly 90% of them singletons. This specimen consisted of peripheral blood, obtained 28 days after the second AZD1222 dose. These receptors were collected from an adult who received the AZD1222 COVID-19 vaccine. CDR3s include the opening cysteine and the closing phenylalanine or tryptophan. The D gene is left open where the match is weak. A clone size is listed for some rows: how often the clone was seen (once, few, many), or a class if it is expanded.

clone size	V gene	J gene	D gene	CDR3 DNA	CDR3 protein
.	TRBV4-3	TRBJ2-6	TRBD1	TGCGCCAGCAGCCAAAGACCCGGGACAGGGGCCCGCTCTGGGGCCAACGTCCTGACTTTC	CASSQRPGTGARSGANVLTF
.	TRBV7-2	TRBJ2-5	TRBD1	TGTGCCAGCAGCTTAGTCGGGGACAGGGGGCGAGAGACCCAGTACTTC	CASSLVGDRGRETQYF
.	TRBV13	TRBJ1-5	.	TGTGCCAGCAGCCTCGGCAGTAGCAATCAGCCCCAGCATTTT	CASSLGSSNQPQHF
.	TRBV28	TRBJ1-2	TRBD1	TGTGCCAGCAGTTTGTTGACTTCAGGGGGGGATGGCTACACCTTC	CASSLLTSGGDGYTF
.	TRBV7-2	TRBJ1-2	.	TGTGCCAGCAGCTCCAGTAACTATGGCTACACCTTC	CASSSSNYGYTF
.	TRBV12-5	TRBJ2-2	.	TGTGCTACCCGTGACGGGGCGAACACCGGGGAGCTGTTTTTT	CATRDGANTGELFF
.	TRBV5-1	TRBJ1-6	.	TGCGCCAGCAGCTTGGACAGGACGAATTCACCCCTCCACTTT	CASSLDRTNSPLHF
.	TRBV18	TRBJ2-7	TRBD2	TGTGCCAGCTCACGACTAGCGGGAGATAAGGGGGTGCAGTACTTC	CASSRLAGDKGVQYF
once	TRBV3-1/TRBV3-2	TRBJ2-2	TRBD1	TGTGCCAGCAGCACCGACAGGGGGTGGGACACCGGGGAGCTGTTTTTT	CASSTDRGWDTGELFF
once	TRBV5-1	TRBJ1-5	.	TGCGCCAGCAGCTTGGGGGTCGGTACAGATAGCAATCAGCCCCAGCATTTT	CASSLGVGTDSNQPQHF
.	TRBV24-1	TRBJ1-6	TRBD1	TGTGCCACCAGTGAATCTCTCCTCAGGGGGCTTCCCTATTCACCCCTCCACTTT	CATSESLLRGLPYSPLHF
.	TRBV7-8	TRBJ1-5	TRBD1	TGTGCCAGCAGCTTCTCAAGGACAGGCGATCAGCCCCAGCATTTT	CASSFSRTGDQPQHF
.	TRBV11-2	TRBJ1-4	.	TGTGCCAGCAGCTTAGGTCGGGGGGGTGCTCCAACTAATGAAAAACTGTTTTTT	CASSLGRGGAPTNEKLFF
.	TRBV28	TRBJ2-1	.	TGTGCCACGGACCGGAGCCCCTACAATGAGCAGTTCTTC	CATDRSPYNEQFF